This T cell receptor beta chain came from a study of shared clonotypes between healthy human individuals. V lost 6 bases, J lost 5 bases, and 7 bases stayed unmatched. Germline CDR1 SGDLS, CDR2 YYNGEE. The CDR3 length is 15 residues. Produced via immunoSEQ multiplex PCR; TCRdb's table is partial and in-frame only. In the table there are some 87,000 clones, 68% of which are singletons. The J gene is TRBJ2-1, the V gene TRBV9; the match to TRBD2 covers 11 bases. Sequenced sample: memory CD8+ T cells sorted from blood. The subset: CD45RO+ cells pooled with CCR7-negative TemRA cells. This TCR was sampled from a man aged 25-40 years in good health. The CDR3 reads CASKPGTSGDNEQFF. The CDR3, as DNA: TGTGCCAGCAAGCCCGGGACTAGCGGTGACAATGAGCAGTTCTTC.